These T cell receptor beta chains were read from a single sample in a study of blood T cell repertoires in COVID-19. Sequenced by immunoSEQ multiplex PCR; TCRdb stores in-frame clones only, minus some. Among some 490,000 clones listed, about nine tenths were seen once. Sequenced material: PBMCs or T cells enriched from blood (not recorded which). Receptors were obtained from a woman in her sixties or seventies who had recovered from COVID-19. The CDR3 runs from the conserved cysteine through the conserved F or W. D genes are given only for firm matches. Clone size is stated in some rows and not others, as once, few, many or a class when expanded.

CDR3nt,CDR3aa,j_gene,abundance,v_gene,d_gene
TGTGCCAGCAGTTGGGGGCTGGGAAGGACTGAAGCTTTCTTT,CASSWGLGRTEAFF,TRBJ1-1,-,TRBV27,-
TGCGCCAGCAGCCCCCTTGGGGGGGATCAGCCCCAGCATTTT,CASSPLGGDQPQHF,TRBJ1-5,-,TRBV4-1,-
TGTGCCAGCAGTCCTGGGGGAGCGGGGGAGCTAAGGAATGAGCAGTTCTTC,CASSPGGAGELRNEQFF,TRBJ2-1,once,TRBV5-4,TRBD2
TGTGCCAGCAGCTTAGAACCCACCTACACAGATACGCAGTATTTT,CASSLEPTYTDTQYF,TRBJ2-3,-,TRBV7-2,-
TGCGCCAGCAGCTTGGCAGGGCAGGGTTATTCACCCCTCCACTTT,CASSLAGQGYSPLHF,TRBJ1-6,-,TRBV5-1,-
TGTGCCAGCAGAACGGACAGGGGGCGAACCTCTTCGGCTTTCTTT,CASRTDRGRTSSAFF,TRBJ1-1,-,TRBV6-5,TRBD1
TGCGCCAGCAGGCCTACAGGGTCCGGGGAGCTGTTTTTT,CASRPTGSGELFF,TRBJ2-2,-,TRBV5-1,-
TGTGCCAGCAGCGATAATTCACCCCTCCACTTT,CASSDNSPLHF,TRBJ1-6,-,TRBV28,-
TGTGCCAGCAGTGACCCCCCGACAGGGCTGGGAAACACCATATATTTT,CASSDPPTGLGNTIYF,TRBJ1-3,-,TRBV6-4,TRBD1
TGTGCCAGCAGTCCCACCCCAATACTAGCGGGGGGGCAAGATACGCAGTATTTT,CASSPTPILAGGQDTQYF,TRBJ2-3,few,TRBV2,TRBD2
TGTGCCAGCTCCCTACGGACAAGCGAGAACACTGAAGCTTTCTTT,CASSLRTSENTEAFF,TRBJ1-1,few,TRBV18,-
TGCAGCGTTGAATTGTCGCGCGGCGGGAATGAGCAGTTCTTC,CSVELSRGGNEQFF,TRBJ2-1,once,TRBV29-1,-
TGTGCCAGTGAGCGGGGGGGCATTGCAGATACGCAGTATTTT,CASERGGIADTQYF,TRBJ2-3,once,TRBV28,TRBD2
TGTGCCTGGAGTGTGGGTCAGGGTGGCTACACCTTC,CAWSVGQGGYTF,TRBJ1-2,-,TRBV30,-
TGTGCTACACAGATTTCCACCGGGGAGCTGTTTTTT,CATQISTGELFF,TRBJ2-2,-,TRBV28,-
TGTGCCATCACTAATAGCGGGGGGGCCAGAGATACGCAGTATTTT,CAITNSGGARDTQYF,TRBJ2-3,-,TRBV10-3,TRBD2
TGCGCCAGCAGCTTTCGGGGACAGGGGTATGTCGAGACCCAGTACTTC,CASSFRGQGYVETQYF,TRBJ2-5,-,TRBV5-1,TRBD1
TGTGCCAGCAGCTTGGCCGGGACAACGGCGGGGACCCAGTACTTC,CASSLAGTTAGTQYF,TRBJ2-5,few,TRBV5-5,-
TGTGCCAGCTCACCCACGTCAGTGATGGCGGGAGACTATGGCTACACCTTC,CASSPTSVMAGDYGYTF,TRBJ1-2,once,TRBV18,-
TGTGCCAGTAGTATCCGGGGAACGGCCGGGGAGCTGTTTTTT,CASSIRGTAGELFF,TRBJ2-2,-,TRBV19,-
TGCAGTGCCAGTCCTCTAGCGGGGGCTCGCAAATATACGCAGTATTTT,CSASPLAGARKYTQYF,TRBJ2-3,-,TRBV20-1,TRBD2
TGTGCCAGCAGTCCCTGGGCGGGGGGGTCGACAGATACGCAGTATTTT,CASSPWAGGSTDTQYF,TRBJ2-3,-,TRBV27,TRBD2
TGTGCCAGCAGCCTACAGGGCAATCAGCCCCAGCATTTT,CASSLQGNQPQHF,TRBJ1-5,-,TRBV5-6,-
TGCGCCAGCAGTGAGTTTCCCAGGGTCCCCACCGGGGAGCTGTTTTTT,CASSEFPRVPTGELFF,TRBJ2-2,-,TRBV10-1,-
TGCACCAGCAGCCCGAGGACAGGGGTCAATGAAAAACTGTTTTTT,CTSSPRTGVNEKLFF,TRBJ1-4,-,TRBV1,-
TGTGCCAGCAGCTTAGGCCTTCTACTAGCGGGGGGGCGTAATGAGCAGTTCTTC,CASSLGLLLAGGRNEQFF,TRBJ2-1,once,TRBV11-2,TRBD2
TGTGCCAGCAGCTTAAGAGGGGGAGGGACGAGCACAGATACGCAGTATTTT,CASSLRGGGTSTDTQYF,TRBJ2-3,-,TRBV5-5,-
TGTGCCAGTTCCCGGGGGGGCCTTAACTATGGCTACACCTTC,CASSRGGLNYGYTF,TRBJ1-2,once,TRBV19,-
TGTGCCAGCAGCTTATCGACAGGGAAGAACACTGAAGCTTTCTTT,CASSLSTGKNTEAFF,TRBJ1-1,-,TRBV7-8,TRBD1
TGTGCCAGCAGTCGCCAGGGGCGCTACAATGAGCAGTTCTTC,CASSRQGRYNEQFF,TRBJ2-1,-,TRBV25-1,-
TGTGCCACCAGCAGAGATACAGCGGGGGCCCCGATACAAGAGACCCAGTACTTC,CATSRDTAGAPIQETQYF,TRBJ2-5,-,TRBV15,TRBD2
TGTGCCAGAAGCTTGTCAGGGGGCCATAACTATGGCTACACCTTC,CARSLSGGHNYGYTF,TRBJ1-2,once,TRBV5-3,TRBD1
TGCGCCAGCAGCCAAGCGGGGACTGGGTCGAGCACAGATACGCAGTATTTT,CASSQAGTGSSTDTQYF,TRBJ2-3,-,TRBV4-1,-
TGTGCCAGCAAATCCGGGACAGTTGACAATGAGCAGTTCTTC,CASKSGTVDNEQFF,TRBJ2-1,-,TRBV7-8,TRBD1
TGTGCCAGCAGAGACCGGGACAGGGCCCGGCAGCCCCAGCATTTT,CASRDRDRARQPQHF,TRBJ1-5,-,TRBV6-6,TRBD1
TGTGCCAGCAGCTCTGGGGGGAGATTGAACACCGGGGAGCTGTTTTTT,CASSSGGRLNTGELFF,TRBJ2-2,-,TRBV5-6,-
TGTGCAGCGGGGGGTGCAGGGAAGAGGGTGAGCACTGAAGCTTTCTTT,CAAGGAGKRVSTEAFF,TRBJ1-1,-,TRBV7-9,-
TGTGCCAGCAGCCGTCGGGCTAGCGGGGGCAAGGGGCAGTACTTC,CASSRRASGGKGQYF,TRBJ2-7,-,TRBV21-1,-
TGTGCCAGTAGTATTCTGGACAGGGACTCCGGGGAGCTGTTTTTT,CASSILDRDSGELFF,TRBJ2-2,-,TRBV19,TRBD1
TGCAGCGTTGAGAGGGGGACAGATGAAGCTTTCTTT,CSVERGTDEAFF,TRBJ1-1,once,TRBV29-1,TRBD1
TGTGCCAGCAGCCAGGGGTATGGGGGTGGCTACACCTTC,CASSQGYGGGYTF,TRBJ1-2,-,TRBV28,-
TGTGCCAGCAGCCAGAGCCTAGCGGGGCCCTACGAGCAGTACTTC,CASSQSLAGPYEQYF,TRBJ2-7,few,TRBV3-1/TRBV3-2,TRBD2
TGTGCCAGCTCCCCTGGACAGGGATATGAGCAGTTCTTC,CASSPGQGYEQFF,TRBJ2-1,once,TRBV18,TRBD1
TGCGCCAGCAGCCAAGAGAACACCTACGAGCAGTACTTC,CASSQENTYEQYF,TRBJ2-7,-,TRBV4-1,-
TGTGCCAGCAGTACCCTCGGGGGTTCCTACGAGCAGTACTTC,CASSTLGGSYEQYF,TRBJ2-7,-,TRBV28,-
TGTGCCAGCAGCTTCACAGGGCTCTCTGGAAACACCATATATTTT,CASSFTGLSGNTIYF,TRBJ1-3,-,TRBV7-8,-
TGCGCCAGCAGCATTAGCGGGGGGGCCTTAAATGAGCAGTTCTTC,CASSISGGALNEQFF,TRBJ2-1,once,TRBV5-1,TRBD2
TGTGCCACCAGTGATTTGGGGACAGATGGCTACACCTTC,CATSDLGTDGYTF,TRBJ1-2,-,TRBV24-1,TRBD1
TGTGCCAGCAGTCCCGGGGAGGATCAGCCCCAGCATTTT,CASSPGEDQPQHF,TRBJ1-5,few,TRBV2,-
TGTGCCAGCAGCTTAGGCCACAGGGCCTCCTACGAGCAGTACTTC,CASSLGHRASYEQYF,TRBJ2-7,-,TRBV11-2,-
TGTGCCAGCAGCACCGACCGGGACAGGATTGAAAAACTGTTTTTT,CASSTDRDRIEKLFF,TRBJ1-4,-,TRBV5-4,TRBD1
TGTGCCAGCACCGAATTCGGACAGCATGCCTACGAGCAGTACTTC,CASTEFGQHAYEQYF,TRBJ2-7,-,TRBV6-4,-
TGTGCCAGCAGTCGGGCTCGGGACACTGAGGACTATGGCTACACCTTC,CASSRARDTEDYGYTF,TRBJ1-2,-,TRBV7-9,-